These 24 T cell receptor beta chains were sequenced from one sample in a study of sequential checkpoint blockade in melanoma. Repertoires were generated with immunoSEQ multiplex PCR, while TCRdb's copy carries only in-frame clones and drops some. This sample carries about 10,000 clones, around three quarters of them seen once, and the ten largest clones take under 45%. Treatment denoted: randomized to nivolumab then ipilimumab (arm A) or the reverse (arm B). Sequencing was performed on CD8+ T cells sorted from blood (inferred from file names), taken from a patient given nivolumab and ipilimumab in sequence. The source is a human donor with melanoma.

The genes are TRBV7-9 and TRBJ1-5, with D maybe TRBD1 (5 bases). Germline V CDR1 and CDR2: SEHNR, FQNEAQ (reference sequence). This CDR3 spans 14 amino acids. Trimming stripped 4 bases from V and 1 base from J, with 8 bases between. In nucleotides, the CDR3 is TGTGCCAGCAGCTGGGGGGGGAGCAATCAGCCCCAGCATTTT. Translated, it gives CASSWGGSNQPQHF. Full variable domain (missing parts from reference TRBV7-9 and TRBJ1-5): DTGVSQNPRHKITKRGQNVTFRCDPISEHNRLYWYRQTLGQGPEFLTYFQNEAQLEKSRLLSDRFSAERPKGSFSTLEIQRTEQGDSAMYLCASSWGGSNQPQHFGDGTRLSIL.

The rearrangement joins TRBV4-2 to TRBJ2-3; 12 bases map to TRBD2. CDR3 length: 16 amino acids. Germline CDR1 reads LGHNA; CDR2 reads YNFKEQ. Trimming took 6 bases from V and 4 from J; bases not matched to a gene: 8. CDR3 sequence reads: CASRDTSGRIPDTQYF. The CDR3 DNA sequence: TGTGCCAGCAGGGACACTAGCGGGAGGATACCAGATACGCAGTATTTT.

This rearrangement joins TRBV9 to TRBJ2-7; D is ambiguous. V lost 0 bases, J lost 6 bases, and 10 bases lay in between. The germline CDR1 and CDR2 sequences are SGDLS and YYNGEE. This CDR3 contains 13 residues. The CDR3 loop is CASSVATGTEQYF. For the CDR3, the DNA is TGTGCCAGCAGCGTAGCTACGGGTACCGAGCAGTACTTC.

V is TRBV7-9 and J is TRBJ1-2; D remains unclear. The germline V and J ends were trimmed by 3 bases and 6 bases, with 8 bases remaining between them. Looked up from germline, CDR1 is SEHNR and CDR2 is FQNEAQ (reference sequence). CDR3 length: 12 residues. The CDR3 loop is CASSLEEHGYTF. DNA of the CDR3: TGTGCCAGCAGCTTGGAGGAGCATGGCTACACCTTC. Based on the CDR3 plus reference TRBV7-9 and TRBJ1-2, the full variable domain is DTGVSQNPRHKITKRGQNVTFRCDPISEHNRLYWYRQTLGQGPEFLTYFQNEAQLEKSRLLSDRFSAERPKGSFSTLEIQRTEQGDSAMYLCASSLEEHGYTFGSGTRLTVV.

This chain joins TRBV20-1 and TRBJ2-7; D might be TRBD1 (5 bases). Germline V gives CDR1 DFQATT, CDR2 SNEGSKA (reference sequence). CDR3 size: 11 residues. Between the trimmed V and J ends, which lost 6 bases and 2 bases, there was a span of 8 bases. CDR3 sequence reads: CSAGRAYEQYF. CDR3 nucleotide sequence: TGCAGTGCCGGCAGGGCCTACGAGCAGTACTTC.

CDR3 coding DNA: TGTGCCAGCAGCCCAGATGACCAAGTGGGGGGAGGTACGCAGTATTTT. This translates into CASSPDDQVGGGTQYF. The chain joins TRBV9 to TRBJ2-3; the D gene is possibly TRBD2 (6 bases). The CDR3 totals 16 residues. The V gene's germline CDR1 is SGDLS and CDR2 YYNGEE. Trimming pared 4 bases from V and 8 bases from J, leaving 23 bases between.

This clone came up once. The chain carries TRBV9 and TRBJ2-7; D is perhaps TRBD1 (6 bases). Germline lookup yields CDR1 SGDLS and CDR2 YYNGEE. V dropped 0 bases and J dropped 3 bases, with 13 bases sitting between them. The CDR3 sequence is 15 residues long. CDR3 sequence reads: CASSVGIGGGYEQYF. Here the CDR3 DNA reads TGTGCCAGCAGCGTAGGGATTGGGGGCGGCTACGAGCAGTACTTC.

V is TRBV4-1 and J is TRBJ2-3; D is unclear. The CDR3 contains 13 residues. Deletions cut 3 bases from V and 6 bases from J, with 10 bases between. Looked up from germline, CDR1 is MGHRA and CDR2 is YSYEKL. The CDR3 coding sequence is TGCGCCAGCAGCCAGGCCCTCAGGGATACGCAGTATTTT. This sequence encodes CASSQALRDTQYF.

V usage is TRBV7-9 and J usage is TRBJ1-2; 7 bases are a match to TRBD1. Germline V gene data show CDR1 as SEHNR and CDR2 as FQNEAQ (reference sequence). This CDR3 region has 14 residues. The trim removed 4 bases at V and 3 bases at J, leaving 5 bases unmatched. The CDR3 bases are TGTGCCAGCAGCTCTTGGACAGGATACTATGGCTACACCTTC. Protein: CASSSWTGYYGYTF. Variable domain in full (rest from reference TRBV7-9 and TRBJ1-2): DTGVSQNPRHKITKRGQNVTFRCDPISEHNRLYWYRQTLGQGPEFLTYFQNEAQLEKSRLLSDRFSAERPKGSFSTLEIQRTEQGDSAMYLCASSSWTGYYGYTFGSGTRLTVV.

The V call is TRBV7-9, the J call TRBJ2-1, with TRBD1 matching over 8 bases. This CDR3 comprises 15 residues. Germline V gene data show CDR1 as SEHNR and CDR2 as FQNEAQ (reference sequence). With 5 bases clipped from V and 6 bases from J, the junction kept 9 bases outside the gene matches. This chain's CDR3 is CASSPDRGDTNEQFF. The CDR3 DNA sequence: TGTGCCAGCAGCCCCGACAGGGGAGATACCAATGAGCAGTTCTTC.

J is TRBJ1-3 and V is TRBV18; D might be TRBD1 (5 bases). The V and J ends lost 3 bases and 0 bases respectively, with 9 bases between them. CDR3 length: 15 residues. Germline V gives CDR1 KGHSH, CDR2 LQKENI. The CDR3 sequence: CASSPSGDSGNTIYF. The CDR3 coding sequence is TGTGCCAGCTCACCGTCGGGGGACTCTGGAAACACCATATATTTT.

A few counts support this clone. The chain employs TRBV7-9 and TRBJ2-7; weak D call: TRBD1 (5 bases). Trimming cost V 4 bases and J 8 bases, with 24 bases left between them. This CDR3 is 16 amino acids long. CDR1 and CDR2 (germline): SEHNR, FQNEAQ (reference sequence). The DNA of the CDR3 is TGTGCCAGCAGCTCCCCCGACAGACGTCCCCACGAGCAGCAGTACTTC. Its translation: CASSSPDRRPHEQQYF. Full variable domain (rest looked up from reference TRBV7-9 and TRBJ2-7): DTGVSQNPRHKITKRGQNVTFRCDPISEHNRLYWYRQTLGQGPEFLTYFQNEAQLEKSRLLSDRFSAERPKGSFSTLEIQRTEQGDSAMYLCASSSPDRRPHEQQYFGPGTRLTVT.

The chain couples TRBV28 to TRBJ1-1; tentative D call: TRBD1 (5 bases). The germline CDR1 and CDR2 sequences are MDHEN and SYDVKM. The CDR3 spans 12 residues. V was trimmed by 5 bases and J by 3 bases, leaving 7 bases between them. The CDR3 DNA sequence: TGTGCCAGCAGTAAGGGGTACACTGAAGCTTTCTTT. Translated, it gives CASSKGYTEAFF. Full variable domain (outside the CDR3, taken from reference TRBV28 and TRBJ1-1): DVKVTQSSRYLVKRTGEKVFLECVQDMDHENMFWYRQDPGLGLRLIYFSYDVKMKEKGDIPEGYSVSREKKERFSLILESASTNQTSMYLCASSKGYTEAFFGQGTRLTVV.

The V and J genes are TRBV6-1 and TRBJ2-7; maybe TRBD1 (6 bases). Between the trimmed V and J ends, which lost 6 bases and 2 bases, there was a span of 14 bases. This CDR3 has 14 residues. Germline V gene lookup returns CDR1 MNHNS and CDR2 SASEGT. CDR3 sequence: CASSLLPGAYEQYF. CDR3 DNA sequence: TGTGCCAGCAGCTTATTACCAGGGGCCTACGAGCAGTACTTC.

This clone turned up a few times. The J gene is TRBJ1-2, the V gene TRBV27; TRBD1 matches at 11 bases. Per germline, CDR1 MNHEY and CDR2 SMNVEV (reference sequence). J lost 3 bases, V lost 5 bases, and 2 bases had no gene match. The CDR3 has 14 residues. CDR3 loop: CASSRTGGHYGYTF. Written as DNA, the CDR3 is TGTGCCAGCAGTAGGACAGGGGGCCACTATGGCTACACCTTC.

A few counts support this clone. The rearrangement joins TRBV9 to TRBJ1-1, with D possibly matching TRBD1 (6 bases). The CDR3 is made up of 15 amino acids. CDR1 is SGDLS, CDR2 YYNGEE, per germline. V gave up 0 bases and J gave up 1 base, with 10 bases separating them. The CDR3 nucleotides read TGTGCCAGCAGCGTAGGAACAGGGTCGAACACTGAAGCTTTCTTT. Protein sequence: CASSVGTGSNTEAFF.

This clone is medium-sized in the sample. This chain uses TRBV18 with TRBJ2-7; the D gene is possibly TRBD1 (6 bases). This CDR3 spans 16 amino acids. In germline, CDR1 is KGHSH, CDR2 LQKENI. Trimming removed 3 bases at V and 0 bases at J, with 15 bases between. The CDR3 DNA reads TGTGCCAGCTCACCCCTAGACAGGAGTTTCTCCTACGAGCAGTACTTC. It is translated as CASSPLDRSFSYEQYF.

The chain couples TRBV30 to TRBJ1-5, with D possibly being TRBD1 (6 bases). The CDR3 is 14 amino acids. Germline CDR1 GTSNPN, CDR2 SVGIG (reference sequence). V was trimmed by 4 bases and J by 0 bases, leaving 10 bases between them. The CDR3 nucleotides read TGTGCCTGGACAGGGGTCCTTAGCAATCAGCCCCAGCATTTT. This encodes CAWTGVLSNQPQHF.

This clone was observed once. The chain combines TRBV6-1 with TRBJ1-5, with D possibly matching TRBD1 (6 bases). CDR1 and CDR2 (germline): MNHNS, SASEGT. V dropped 0 bases and J dropped 7 bases, with 16 bases sitting between them. The CDR3 contains 16 residues. The chain's CDR3 is CASSEALQGSWQPQHF. Written as DNA, the CDR3 is TGTGCCAGCAGTGAAGCGCTTCAGGGGTCCTGGCAGCCCCAGCATTTT.

The chain is built from TRBV2 and TRBJ1-2; TRBD1 aligns across 9 bases. The CDR3 length is 15 residues. The germline V gene has CDR1 SNHLY and CDR2 FYNNEI. V lost 4 bases to trimming and J lost 6 bases; unmatched junction nucleotides: 9. CDR3 loop: CASSGGQGVLNGYTF. In DNA form, the CDR3 reads TGTGCCAGCAGTGGGGGACAGGGAGTTTTGAATGGCTACACCTTC.

This clone has just a few counts. The J gene is TRBJ1-3, the V gene TRBV19; 7 nucleotides match TRBD1. V lost 7 bases and J lost 4; bases outside the gene matches: 19. Germline lookup yields CDR1 LNHDA and CDR2 SQIVND (reference sequence). This CDR3 contains 18 residues. CDR3: CASTVDRRLTSEGNTIYF. CDR3 nucleotides: TGTGCCAGTACGGTGGACAGGCGGCTTACCTCAGAGGGAAACACCATATATTTT.

The chain employs TRBV6-5 and TRBJ2-5, with D perhaps matching TRBD2 (6 bases). The CDR3 sequence is 16 residues long. The V gene's germline CDR1 is MNHEY and CDR2 SVGAGI. The ends were cut back, 3 bases at V and 5 bases at J, with 19 bases in the middle. The CDR3 protein is CASSYSGPTGRETQYF. DNA of the CDR3: TGTGCCAGCAGTTATTCCGGGCCGACGGGGAGGGAGACCCAGTACTTC.

The J gene is TRBJ1-1, the V gene TRBV28; TRBD1 might be the D (6 bases). CDR3 length: 16 residues. The germline V gene encodes CDR1 MDHEN and CDR2 SYDVKM. Deletions cut 0 bases from V and 4 bases from J, with 15 bases between. The CDR3 is CASSLWFRGWSTEAFF. CDR3 DNA: TGTGCCAGCAGTTTATGGTTCAGGGGATGGTCCACTGAAGCTTTCTTT.

A remark on this clone: This same CDR3 is encoded by further DNA sequences in the sample. This rearrangement joins TRBV7-9 to TRBJ1-2, with 9 bases lining up with TRBD1. Losses at the gene ends were 5 bases for V and 6 bases for J; bases not matched to a gene: 4. The CDR3 is 13 residues long. The germline V gene encodes CDR1 SEHNR and CDR2 FQNEAQ (reference sequence). CDR3 DNA sequence: TGTGCCAGCAGCCCCCGGGACAGGGATGGCTACACCTTC. Translated, it gives CASSPRDRDGYTF.